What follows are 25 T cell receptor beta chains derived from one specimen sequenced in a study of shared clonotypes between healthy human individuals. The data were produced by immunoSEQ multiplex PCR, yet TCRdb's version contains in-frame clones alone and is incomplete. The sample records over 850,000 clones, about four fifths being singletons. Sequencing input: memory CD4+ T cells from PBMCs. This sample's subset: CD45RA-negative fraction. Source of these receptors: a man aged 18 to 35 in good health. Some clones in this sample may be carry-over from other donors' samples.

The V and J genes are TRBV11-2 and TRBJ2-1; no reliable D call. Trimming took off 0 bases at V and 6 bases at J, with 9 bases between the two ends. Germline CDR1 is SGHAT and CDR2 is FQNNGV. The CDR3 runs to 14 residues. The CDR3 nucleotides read TGTGCCAGCAGCTTAGAAGCAGGTTTCAATGAGCAGTTCTTC. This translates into CASSLEAGFNEQFF.

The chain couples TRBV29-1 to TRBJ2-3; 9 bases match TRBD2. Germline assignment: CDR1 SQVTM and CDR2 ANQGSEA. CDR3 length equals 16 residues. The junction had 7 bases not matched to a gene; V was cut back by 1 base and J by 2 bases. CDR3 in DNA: TGCAGCGTTGAAGGCGGGAGGGGGAGGGCCACAGATACGCAGTATTTT. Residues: CSVEGGRGRATDTQYF.

DNA for the CDR3: TGTGCCAGCAGCTTAGCCCGCGGGAGGGTTAATGAGCAGTTCTTC. Translated, it gives CASSLARGRVNEQFF. The V gene is TRBV11-2, the J gene TRBJ2-1; 9 bases are shared with TRBD2. This CDR3 is 15 amino acids long. Per germline, CDR1 SGHAT and CDR2 FQNNGV. The V segment lost 1 base and the J segment 7 bases; nucleotides outside the gene matches: 5.

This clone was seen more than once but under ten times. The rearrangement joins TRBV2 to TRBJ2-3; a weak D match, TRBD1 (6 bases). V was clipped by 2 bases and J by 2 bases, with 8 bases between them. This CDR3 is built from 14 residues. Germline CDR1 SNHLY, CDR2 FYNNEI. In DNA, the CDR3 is TGTGCCAGCAGTGAAAACAGGGCCACAGATACGCAGTATTTT. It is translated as CASSENRATDTQYF.

This CDR3 reads CASSPDRGPYGYTF. CDR3 bases: TGCGCCAGCAGCCCCGACAGGGGGCCCTATGGCTACACCTTC. V usage is TRBV4-1 and J usage is TRBJ1-2, with 10 nucleotides matching TRBD1. Germline values: CDR1 MGHRA, CDR2 YSYEKL. The CDR3 totals 14 residues. V lost 4 bases and J lost 4; bases outside the gene matches: 3.

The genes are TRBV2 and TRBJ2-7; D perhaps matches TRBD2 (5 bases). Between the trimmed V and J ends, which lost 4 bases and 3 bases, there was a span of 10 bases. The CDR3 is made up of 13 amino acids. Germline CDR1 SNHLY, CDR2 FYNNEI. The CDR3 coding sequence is TGTGCCAGCAGTGGGTCCGGACTCTACGAGCAGTACTTC. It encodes CASSGSGLYEQYF.

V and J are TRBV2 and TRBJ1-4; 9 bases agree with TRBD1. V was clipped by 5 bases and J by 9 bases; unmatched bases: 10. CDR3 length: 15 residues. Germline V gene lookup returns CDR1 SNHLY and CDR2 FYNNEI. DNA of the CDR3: TGTGCCAGCAGTTCAACAGGGGGCGCGGGAAAAAAACTGTTTTTT. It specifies CASSSTGGAGKKLFF. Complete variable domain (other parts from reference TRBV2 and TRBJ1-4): EPEVTQTPSHQVTQMGQEVILRCVPISNHLYFYWYRQILGQKVEFLVSFYNNEISEKSEIFDDQFSVERPDGSNFTLKIRSTKLEDSAMYFCASSSTGGAGKKLFFGSGTQLSVL.

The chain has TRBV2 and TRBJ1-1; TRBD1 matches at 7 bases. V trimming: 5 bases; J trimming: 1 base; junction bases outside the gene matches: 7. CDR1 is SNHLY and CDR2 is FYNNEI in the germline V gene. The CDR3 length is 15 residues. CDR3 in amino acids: CASSSQQGKNTEAFF. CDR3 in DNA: TGTGCCAGCAGTTCTCAACAGGGGAAGAACACTGAAGCTTTCTTT.

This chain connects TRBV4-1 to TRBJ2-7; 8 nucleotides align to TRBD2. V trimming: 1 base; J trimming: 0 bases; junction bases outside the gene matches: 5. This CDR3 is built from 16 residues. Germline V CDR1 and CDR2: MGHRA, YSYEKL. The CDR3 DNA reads TGCGCCAGCAGCCAAGGCCCGGGGGGGAGCTCCTACGAGCAGTACTTC. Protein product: CASSQGPGGSSYEQYF.

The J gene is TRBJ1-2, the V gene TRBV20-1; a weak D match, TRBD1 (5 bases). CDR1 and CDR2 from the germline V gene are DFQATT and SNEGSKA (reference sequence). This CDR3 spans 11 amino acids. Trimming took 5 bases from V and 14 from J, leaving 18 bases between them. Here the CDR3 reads CSAVSRGRVTF. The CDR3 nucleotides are TGCAGTGCTGTCTCGCGAGGCAGGGTGACCTTC.

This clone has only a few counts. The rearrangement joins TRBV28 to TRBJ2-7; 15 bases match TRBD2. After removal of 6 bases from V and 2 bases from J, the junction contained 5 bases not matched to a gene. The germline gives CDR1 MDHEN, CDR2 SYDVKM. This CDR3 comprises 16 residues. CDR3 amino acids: CASRPGTSGGTYEQYF. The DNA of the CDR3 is TGTGCCAGCAGACCCGGGACTAGCGGGGGGACCTACGAGCAGTACTTC.

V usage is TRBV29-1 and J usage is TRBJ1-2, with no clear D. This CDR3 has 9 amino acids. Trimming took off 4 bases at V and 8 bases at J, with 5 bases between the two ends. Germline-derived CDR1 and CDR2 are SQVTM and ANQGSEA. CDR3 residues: CSVVEGYTF. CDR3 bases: TGCAGCGTTGTAGAAGGCTACACCTTC.

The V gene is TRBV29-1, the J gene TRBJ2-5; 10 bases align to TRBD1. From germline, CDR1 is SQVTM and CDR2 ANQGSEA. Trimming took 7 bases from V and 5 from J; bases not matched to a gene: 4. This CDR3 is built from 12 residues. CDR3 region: CSATGGDETQYF. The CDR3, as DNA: TGCAGCGCGACAGGGGGCGATGAGACCCAGTACTTC.

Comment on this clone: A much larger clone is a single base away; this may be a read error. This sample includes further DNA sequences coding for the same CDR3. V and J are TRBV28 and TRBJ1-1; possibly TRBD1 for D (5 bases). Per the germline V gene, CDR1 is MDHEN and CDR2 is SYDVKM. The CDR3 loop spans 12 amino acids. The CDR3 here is CASSLYGGTAFF. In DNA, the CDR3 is TGTGCTAGCAGTTTATATGGGGGAACAGCTTTCTTT.

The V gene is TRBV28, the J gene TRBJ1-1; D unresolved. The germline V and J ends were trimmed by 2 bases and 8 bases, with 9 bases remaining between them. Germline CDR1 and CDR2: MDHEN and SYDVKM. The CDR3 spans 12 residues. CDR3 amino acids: CASSLQEREAFF. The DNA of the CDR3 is TGTGCCAGCAGTTTACAGGAGCGAGAAGCTTTCTTT.

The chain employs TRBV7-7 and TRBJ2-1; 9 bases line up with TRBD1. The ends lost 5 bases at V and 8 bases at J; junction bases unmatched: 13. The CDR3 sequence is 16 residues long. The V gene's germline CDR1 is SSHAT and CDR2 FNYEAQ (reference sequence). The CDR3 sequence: CASSRGTRTGEHEQFF. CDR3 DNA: TGTGCCAGCAGCCGCGGAACTCGGACAGGGGAACATGAGCAGTTCTTC.

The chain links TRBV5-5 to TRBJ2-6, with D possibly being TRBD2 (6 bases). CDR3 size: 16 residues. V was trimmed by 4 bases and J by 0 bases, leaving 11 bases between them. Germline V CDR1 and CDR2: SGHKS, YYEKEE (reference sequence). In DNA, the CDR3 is TGTGCCAGCAGCCCGGGACTGCCCTCTGGGGCCAACGTCCTGACTTTC. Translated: CASSPGLPSGANVLTF. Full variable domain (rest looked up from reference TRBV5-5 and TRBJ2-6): DAGVTQSPTHLIKTRGQQVTLRCSPISGHKSVSWYQQVLGQGPQFIFQYYEKEERGRGNFPDRFSARQFPNYSSELNVNALLLGDSALYLCASSPGLPSGANVLTFGAGSRLTVL.

CDR3 in amino acids: CAIAGTGGQPQHF. The CDR3 region has the DNA TGTGCCATCGCTGGGACAGGGGGTCAGCCCCAGCATTTT. The chain couples TRBV10-3 to TRBJ1-5; 11 bases fit TRBD1. The CDR3 has 13 amino acids. V was pared by 8 bases and J by 6 bases, with 3 bases of the junction left unmatched. The germline gives CDR1 ENHRY, CDR2 SYGVKD.

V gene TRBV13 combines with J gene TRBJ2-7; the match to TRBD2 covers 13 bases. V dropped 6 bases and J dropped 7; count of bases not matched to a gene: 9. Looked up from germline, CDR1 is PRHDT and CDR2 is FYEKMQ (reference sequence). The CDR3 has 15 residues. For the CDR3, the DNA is TGTGCCAGCAGGATACTAGCGGGAGGGCGCTGGGAGCAGTACTTC. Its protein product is CASRILAGGRWEQYF. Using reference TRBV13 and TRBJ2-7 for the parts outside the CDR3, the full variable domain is AAGVIQSPRHLIKEKRETATLKCYPIPRHDTVYWYQQGPGQDPQFLISFYEKMQSDKGSIPDRFSAQQFSDYHSELNMSSLELGDSALYFCASRILAGGRWEQYFGPGTRLTVT.

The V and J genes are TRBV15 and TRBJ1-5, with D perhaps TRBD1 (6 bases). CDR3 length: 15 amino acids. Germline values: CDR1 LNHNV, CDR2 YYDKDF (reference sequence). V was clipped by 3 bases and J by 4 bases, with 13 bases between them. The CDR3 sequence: CATSRAGTRNQPQHF. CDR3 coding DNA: TGTGCCACCAGCAGGGCCGGGACAAGAAATCAGCCCCAGCATTTT.

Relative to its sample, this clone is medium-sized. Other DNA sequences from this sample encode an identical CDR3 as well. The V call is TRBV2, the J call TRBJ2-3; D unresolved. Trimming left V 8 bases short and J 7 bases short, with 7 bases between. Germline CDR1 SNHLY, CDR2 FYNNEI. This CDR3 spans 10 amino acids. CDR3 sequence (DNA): TGTGCCAGCGGTGGGAATACGCAGTATTTT. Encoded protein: CASGGNTQYF.

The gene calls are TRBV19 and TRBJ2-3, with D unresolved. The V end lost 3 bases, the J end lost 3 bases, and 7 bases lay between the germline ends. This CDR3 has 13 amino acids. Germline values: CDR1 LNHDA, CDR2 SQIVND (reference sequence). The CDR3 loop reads CASSIRITDTQYF. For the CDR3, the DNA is TGTGCCAGTAGTATCAGGATAACAGATACGCAGTATTTT. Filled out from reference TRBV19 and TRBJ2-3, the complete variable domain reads DGGITQSPKYLFRKEGQNVTLSCEQNLNHDAMYWYRQDPGQGLRLIYYSQIVNDFQKGDIAEGYSVSREKKESFPLTVTSAQKNPTAFYLCASSIRITDTQYFGPGTRLTVL.

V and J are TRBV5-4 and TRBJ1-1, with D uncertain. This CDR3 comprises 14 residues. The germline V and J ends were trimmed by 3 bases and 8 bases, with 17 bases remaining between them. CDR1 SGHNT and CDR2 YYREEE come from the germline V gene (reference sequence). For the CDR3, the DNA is TGTGCCAGCAGCTCTCGGCAAGGGAACAGCGAAGCTTTCTTT. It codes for CASSSRQGNSEAFF. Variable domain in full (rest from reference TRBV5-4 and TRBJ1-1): ETGVTQSPTHLIKTRGQQVTLRCSSQSGHNTVSWYQQALGQGPQFIFQYYREEENGRGNFPPRFSGLQFPNYSSELNVNALELDDSALYLCASSSRQGNSEAFFGQGTRLTVV.

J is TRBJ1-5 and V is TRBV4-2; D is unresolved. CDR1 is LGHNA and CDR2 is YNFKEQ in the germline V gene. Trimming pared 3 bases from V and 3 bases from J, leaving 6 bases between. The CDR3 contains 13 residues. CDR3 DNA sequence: TGTGCCAGCAGCCACCTCAACAATCAGCCCCAGCATTTT. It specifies CASSHLNNQPQHF.

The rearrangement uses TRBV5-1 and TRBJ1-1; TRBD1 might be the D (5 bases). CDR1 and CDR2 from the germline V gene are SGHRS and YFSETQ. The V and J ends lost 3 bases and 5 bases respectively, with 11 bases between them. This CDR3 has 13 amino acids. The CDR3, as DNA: TGCGCCAGCAGCTCTAACGAGGGGACTGAAGCTTTCTTT. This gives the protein CASSSNEGTEAFF.